This T cell receptor beta chain emerged from a study of T cell responses to AZD1222 COVID-19 vaccine. Points from the study as a whole: Dominant CD4 TCR responses targeted spike regions 160-218 and 743-854. Every sample of the repertoires postdated the peak T cell response.

Assay used: immunoSEQ multiplex PCR; TCRdb lists only in-frame clones, some missing. The repertoire holds approximately 97,000 clones, with 85% to 90% as singletons. The germline CDR1 and CDR2 sequences are GTSNPN and SVGIG (reference sequence). V shed 4 bases and J 0 bases; nucleotides not matched to a gene: 9. The CDR3 spans 18 residues. Comments on this clone: No antigen is known for it.

The chain links TRBV30 to TRBJ2-1; 13 bases are shared with TRBD2. This receptor was identified in an adult in good health. This material consisted of peripheral blood, taken on day 0 of AZD1222 vaccination. The CDR3 DNA sequence: TGTGCCTGGACTAACCGGACTAGCGGGGGCTTCTCCTACAATGAGCAGTTCTTC. Amino acids: CAWTNRTSGGFSYNEQFF.